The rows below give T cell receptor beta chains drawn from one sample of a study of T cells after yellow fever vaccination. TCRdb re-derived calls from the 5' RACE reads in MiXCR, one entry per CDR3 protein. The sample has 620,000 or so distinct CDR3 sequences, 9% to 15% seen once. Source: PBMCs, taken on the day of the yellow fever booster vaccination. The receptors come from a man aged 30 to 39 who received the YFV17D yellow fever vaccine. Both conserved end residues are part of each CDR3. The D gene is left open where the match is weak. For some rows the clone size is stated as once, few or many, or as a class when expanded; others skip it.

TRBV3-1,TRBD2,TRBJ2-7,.,TGTGCCAGCAGCCAATTTGGGACTAGCGGGAGGGGCTCCTACGAGCAGTACTTC,CASSQFGTSGRGSYEQYF
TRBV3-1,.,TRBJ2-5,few,TGTGCCAGCAGCCAAGCAACGCCTGGGGTGGGGACCCAGTACTTC,CASSQATPGVGTQYF
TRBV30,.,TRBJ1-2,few,TGTGCCTGGAGTCTACTAATTCGACAGAGCGCTAACTATGGCTACACCTTC,CAWSLLIRQSANYGYTF
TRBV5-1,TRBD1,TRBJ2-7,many,TGCGCCAGCAGCTTGGTGTGGGACAGGGCCTACGAGCAGTACTTC,CASSLVWDRAYEQYF
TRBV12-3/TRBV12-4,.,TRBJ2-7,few,TGTGCCAGCAGTCGGTCCGGGACATACTACGAGCAGTACTTC,CASSRSGTYYEQYF
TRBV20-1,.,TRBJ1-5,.,TGCAGTGCTAGAGATCGCAGGGGACAGCCCCAGCATTTT,CSARDRRGQPQHF
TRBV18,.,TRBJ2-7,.,TGTGCCAGCTCACGGGGGGTCTCGAAAAACGAGCAGTACTTC,CASSRGVSKNEQYF
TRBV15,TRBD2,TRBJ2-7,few,TGTGCCACCAGCATATTGGGAAGCGGGAGTAGATACGAGCAGTACTTC,CATSILGSGSRYEQYF
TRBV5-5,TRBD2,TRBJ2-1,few,TGTGCCAGCAGCTTGGGGTTAGCGGGCCCCGAGCAGTTCTTC,CASSLGLAGPEQFF
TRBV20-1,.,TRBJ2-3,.,TGCAGTGCTAGTAAATCCCCAGTGAAAACAGATACGCAGTATTTT,CSASKSPVKTDTQYF
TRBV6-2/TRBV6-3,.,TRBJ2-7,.,TGTGCCAGCCCCCCTGGCGGCGACACCTCCTACGAGCAGTACTTC,CASPPGGDTSYEQYF
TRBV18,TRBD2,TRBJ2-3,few,TGTGCCAGCTCACCAGCGCTAGCGGATAGCACAGATACGCAGTATTTT,CASSPALADSTDTQYF
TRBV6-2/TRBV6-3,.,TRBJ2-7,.,TGTGCCAGCAGTCCAGGGGAACTCTACGAGCAGTACTTC,CASSPGELYEQYF
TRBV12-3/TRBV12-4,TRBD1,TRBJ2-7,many,TGTGCCAGCAGTCCCCCTCCGGGACAGGGGGCTTACGAGCAGTACTTC,CASSPPPGQGAYEQYF
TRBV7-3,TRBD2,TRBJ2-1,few,TGTGCCAGCAGCCGCACTAGGGCTAGCGGAAAGCCAATCTACAATGAGCAGTTCTTC,CASSRTRASGKPIYNEQFF
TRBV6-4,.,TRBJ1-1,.,TGTGCCAGCAGGTTACAGAGCAACACTGAAGCTTTCTTT,CASRLQSNTEAFF
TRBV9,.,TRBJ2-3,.,TGTGCCAGCAGCGTAGCGCCCACCCACAACACAGATACGCAGTATTTT,CASSVAPTHNTDTQYF